The text below deals with one T cell receptor (beta chain). Its recognized antigen is unknown. No much larger clonotype is one base removed from it; base qualities were not supplied. V and J lose 0 bases and 1 base, and a span of 4 bases separates them. For CDR1 and CDR2, the germline V gene (reference sequence) lists MNHEY and SMNVEV. The CDR3, cysteine through phenylalanine, is 15 amino acids long. Solely the CDR3 DNA is kept, with 45 bases framed from the first base. The entry originates in a study of shared clonotypes between healthy human individuals (TCRdb year 2020). Concerning the study at large: Three men and two women, aged 18 to 49 years, made up the cohort. Each donor's leukapheresis produced roughly between roughly 0.85 and 9.5 billion PBMCs. To estimate repertoire size and how much clonotype sharing occurs between individuals, the study deeply sequenced the blood TCR repertoires of five healthy adults. For each donor, three plates each were used for CD4 naive and CD4 memory, two plates were used for CD8 naive, and one plate was used for CD8 memory. Different laboratories and diverse techniques were used to prepare libraries and sequence TCR repertoires, to increase sequencing depth and limit assay-specific biases.

The donors were healthy, HIV-negative adults with no recently reported acute infections or vaccinations. Every donor was a Caucasian adult living in Nashville, Tennessee, USA. CD4+ T cells were enriched by magnetic negative selection, after which naive cells were positively selected on CD45RA and the negative fraction was taken as the memory subset. Blood was obtained by leukapheresis, after which PBMCs were separated by Ficoll-Histopaque density gradient centrifugation and cryopreserved in liquid nitrogen vapor phase. Purity and quantity of every magnetically sorted T cell population were checked by analytical flow cytometry. Genomic DNA was isolated from every sorted fraction and measured by UV absorbance on a Nanodrop 2000c. Using the deep immunoSEQ assay, TCR CDR3 regions were amplified from genomic DNA by multiplex PCR. For each cell subset, the extracted genomic DNA was distributed evenly across all wells of several immunoSEQ 96-well plates, and each plate served as one replicate. For sorted subsets, each replicate PCR was loaded with about 200 ng genomic DNA, equivalent to approximately 27,000 T cell genomes. Purified libraries were quantified with a Qubit 3.0 fluorometer, sized on a Bioanalyzer 2100, and re-quantified with the KAPA Library Quantification kit. Every immunoSEQ 96-well plate was sequenced on a separate single-read 150-cycle Illumina NextSeq 550 flow cell. The source study handled its data this way. The immunoSEQ output contained only junctional sequences without quality scores, so filtering could not match that applied to full-length reads. To assign V/J genes and CDR3, sequences were annotated against IMGT germline references using PyIR, a Python wrapper for IgBLAST v1.9. Reads with weak V/J assignments (E-value above 1e-6), missing CDR3, stop codons, out-of-frame junctions, or ambiguous translated residues were removed. A V3J clonotype was defined by an identical inferred V gene, J gene, and CDR3 amino acid sequence. Percentage overlap between repertoires was computed as shared unique clonotypes divided by the size of the smaller repertoire. RTK rarefaction, the Chao1 estimator, and Recon v2.1 estimates of unobserved clonotypes were used to assess repertoire richness. OLGA was used to compute generation probabilities for all TCRbeta clonotypes that the gDNA method yielded from a few donors. Not all clones reach the TCRdb copy of this immuneACCESS table, which keeps in-frame sequences only. Checked studies attribute under half of the gap to unresolved V genes and leave the rest unexplained. The DNA was the basis for D and trimming; V, J and clone size are from that table. Recorded for this sample are roughly 2,300,000 clones; 85% to 95% of them occurred a single time. The biggest ten clones account for around 0.38% of the sample.

Overall study results and their limits: When a few donors were compared, the shared fraction of clonotypes was approximately 5% for naive CD4, 3.5% to 4% for naive CD8, about 2.4% for memory CD4, and approximately 0.4% for memory CD8. Incomplete sequencing was indicated by rarefaction of sorted-subset datasets, despite the large sequencing depth. Naive subsets generally had larger estimated clonotype richness than memory subsets did. Pairwise subsampling indicated that sequencing depth was expected to affect the degree of clonotype sharing among donors. Compared with non-shared clonotypes, the clonotypes found in all four sorted-subset donors had higher generation probabilities. Sampling was restricted to blood, and TCR repertoires in tissues likely differ from the TCR repertoires found in blood. The small number of donors limited the genetic and exposure-history diversity represented.

The chain uses TRBV27 and TRBJ2-6; no D gene is confidently identified. The clonotype was recovered from a young man in good health. Some clones in this sample may be carry-over from other donors' samples. Sample: naive CD4+ T cells from PBMCs. Reading the label with the study, this specimen's cell subset or site is: CD45RA+ positively selected. The CDR3 loop reads CASSLSISGANVLTF. The base sequence is TGTGCCAGCAGTTTATCGATATCTGGGGCCAACGTCCTGACTTTC.